Included here is one T cell receptor (beta chain) sequence, with context. What it binds is not known. Each cDNA molecule carried a unique molecular identifier. TCRdb used MiXCR to reprocess the 5' RACE reads, holding one entry per CDR3 protein. The data show some 30,000 distinct CDR3 sequences, with under 6.5% seen just once and approximately 12% held by the top ten. These data come from a study of early T cells in non-severe SARS-CoV-2 infection. Looking at the study overall: Sequencing of bulk RNA from unsorted whole blood was done, without chain pairing.

CDR1 is SGHAT and CDR2 is FQNNGV in the germline V gene. CDR3 size: 13 residues. V gave up 1 base and J gave up 3 bases, with 7 bases separating them. Study outcomes and limitations: CD4 and private specificities were missed by VDJdb matching, which favored anti-spike CD8 responses.

The clonotype comes from an adult who was a healthcare worker with PCR-confirmed SARS-CoV-2 infection or an uninfected control (not recorded which). V is TRBV11-2 and J is TRBJ2-7; no reliable D call. Sample: whole blood. In nucleotides, the CDR3 is TGTGCCAGCAGCTTAGTCGACTTCTACGAGCAGTACTTC. It encodes CASSLVDFYEQYF. The whole variable domain, filled in from reference TRBV11-2 and TRBJ2-7, reads EAGVAQSPRYKIIEKRQSVAFWCNPISGHATLYWYQQILGQGPKLLIQFQNNGVVDDSQLPKDRFSAERLKGVDSTLKIQPAKLEDSAVYLCASSLVDFYEQYFGPGTRLTVT.